This TCR beta chain was sequenced for a study of blood T cell repertoires in COVID-19. Germline CDR1 reads SNHLY; CDR2 reads FYNNEI. This CDR3 region has 13 residues. Deletions cut 5 bases from V and 8 bases from J, with 15 bases between. Profiled with immunoSEQ multiplex PCR; TCRdb holds only in-frame clones, not every one. Of under 150,000 clones detected, approximately 80% appear once; the ten largest clones hold roughly 8.8%. This sequence joins TRBV2 and TRBJ1-2; no reliable D call. This clonotype was obtained from a human donor with acute or convalescent COVID-19. The donor label of this sample is uncertain. Sequencing input: peripheral blood. The CDR3 sequence is CASSPQDGRGYTF. The CDR3 nucleotides read TGTGCCAGCAGTCCCCAGGACGGGAGAGGCTACACCTTC.